Listed below are T cell receptor beta chains from one sample, sequenced in a study of cytomegalovirus exposure and HLA in healthy donors. TCRdb's copy holds only in-frame clones and misses some; the assay was immunoSEQ multiplex PCR. Among 65,000 to 85,000 clones listed, roughly 96% were seen once. Material: PBMCs. These receptor sequences come from a woman in her late teens or twenties in good health and CMV-seronegative. Both conserved end residues are part of each CDR3. A D gene is named only where the DNA matches it firmly. Not all rows give a size; the values are once, few, many and, for expanded clones, a class.

once	TRBJ2-1	TRBV6-1	TRBD1	CAVHIGTGYNEQFF	TGTGCCGTTCACATAGGGACAGGTTATAATGAGCAGTTCTTC
-	TRBJ2-3	TRBV6-5	TRBD1	CASISTGGNTQYF	TGTGCCAGCATCTCTACAGGGGGCAATACGCAGTATTTT
-	TRBJ1-4	TRBV11-2	-	CASSPRSRVNEKLFF	TGTGCCAGCAGCCCCCGGAGCAGGGTTAATGAAAAACTGTTTTTT
-	TRBJ1-2	TRBV12-5	-	CARRHMGHPANYGYTF	TGTGCTAGGAGACACATGGGACACCCAGCTAACTATGGCTACACCTTC
-	TRBJ2-5	TRBV5-1	TRBD2	CASALSLAGGQETQYF	TGCGCCAGCGCCCTGTCACTAGCGGGAGGGCAAGAGACCCAGTACTTC
once	TRBJ1-2	TRBV27	TRBD1	CASKGTANYGYTF	TGTGCCAGCAAAGGGACAGCTAACTATGGCTACACCTTC
-	TRBJ1-3	TRBV9	-	CASSVDLQGPTIYF	TGTGCCAGCAGCGTAGATCTCCAGGGGCCCACCATATATTTT
-	TRBJ2-7	TRBV14	TRBD1	CASSLTYTGGRAYEQYF	TGTGCCAGCAGCCTAACTTACACAGGGGGCCGAGCCTACGAGCAGTACTTC
-	TRBJ2-7	TRBV18	-	CASSPQGVEYEQYF	TGTGCCAGCTCACCACAGGGGGTTGAGTACGAGCAGTACTTC
once	TRBJ1-3	TRBV19	-	CASRQANSGNTIYF	TGTGCCAGTAGACAGGCAAACTCTGGAAACACCATATATTTT
-	TRBJ2-4	TRBV7-9	TRBD2	CASSPSGGGAKNIQYF	TGTGCCAGCAGCCCTAGCGGGGGAGGAGCCAAAAACATTCAGTACTTC
-	TRBJ1-2	TRBV28	TRBD1	CASSPPTGGLGYTF	TGTGCCAGCAGTCCCCCGACAGGGGGCCTAGGCTACACCTTC
-	TRBJ2-7	TRBV5-1	TRBD2	CASSVKLAGVSYEQYF	TGCGCCAGCAGCGTCAAACTAGCGGGAGTTTCCTACGAGCAGTACTTC
-	TRBJ2-6	TRBV5-4	-	CASSLRGTAVDSGANVLTF	TGTGCCAGCAGCTTGAGGGGGACCGCTGTTGACTCTGGGGCCAACGTCCTGACTTTC
-	TRBJ2-1	TRBV7-9	-	CASRALGKGYNEQFF	TGTGCCAGCAGGGCGTTAGGGAAGGGGTACAATGAGCAGTTCTTC
-	TRBJ2-7	TRBV5-1	TRBD2	CASSLVAGNTYEQYF	TGCGCCAGCAGCTTGGTAGCGGGAAATACCTACGAGCAGTACTTC
few	TRBJ2-7	TRBV6-5	TRBD1	CASSYETGGYEQYF	TGTGCCAGCAGTTACGAGACAGGGGGCTACGAGCAGTACTTC
-	TRBJ2-7	TRBV5-1	TRBD2	CASSLGTSGYEQYF	TGCGCCAGCAGCTTAGGGACTAGCGGCTACGAGCAGTACTTC
-	TRBJ2-1	TRBV4-3	-	CASSFSRGGNEQFF	TGCGCCAGCAGCTTTTCTCGGGGTGGGAATGAGCAGTTCTTC
-	TRBJ2-5	TRBV2	-	CASSESGETQYF	TGTGCCAGCAGTGAAAGCGGAGAGACCCAGTACTTC
-	TRBJ2-7	TRBV2	TRBD1	CASRRDSSYEQYF	TGTGCCAGCAGAAGGGACAGCTCCTACGAGCAGTACTTC
-	TRBJ2-7	TRBV6-5	-	CASSYGGTEAYEQYF	TGTGCCAGCAGTTACGGCGGGACCGAAGCCTACGAGCAGTACTTC
-	TRBJ2-7	TRBV5-1	-	CASTGTSYSYEQYF	TGCGCCAGCACGGGTACCTCATACTCCTACGAGCAGTACTTC
-	TRBJ2-3	TRBV2	TRBD1	CASSFDRASTDTQYF	TGTGCCAGCAGTTTCGACAGGGCGAGCACAGATACGCAGTATTTT
once	TRBJ2-7	TRBV7-9	-	CASSHVESYEQYF	TGTGCCAGCAGCCACGTAGAATCCTACGAGCAGTACTTC
once	TRBJ2-5	TRBV6-6	TRBD2	CASSLASGALQETQYF	TGTGCCAGCAGCCTTGCTAGCGGGGCCCTCCAAGAGACCCAGTACTTC
-	TRBJ1-2	TRBV30	-	CAWWLLRGRGGYTF	TGTGCCTGGTGGTTGTTGAGAGGGCGGGGAGGCTACACCTTC
-	TRBJ2-1	TRBV27	-	CASSSGDGVYNEQFF	TGTGCCAGCAGCTCAGGGGACGGGGTCTACAATGAGCAGTTCTTC
-	TRBJ1-1	TRBV27	-	CASSSHRTEAFF	TGTGCCAGCAGTTCCCACAGGACTGAAGCTTTCTTT
-	TRBJ2-1	TRBV28	-	CASRLASTTAYNEQFF	TGTGCCAGCAGACTTGCGTCCACTACCGCCTACAATGAGCAGTTCTTC
-	TRBJ2-3	TRBV5-4	-	CASSLNSGNADTQYF	TGTGCCAGCAGCTTAAACTCGGGTAACGCAGATACGCAGTATTTT
few	TRBJ1-3	TRBV6-5	-	CASLHRAGNTIYF	TGTGCCAGCCTCCACCGCGCTGGAAACACCATATATTTT
few	TRBJ2-1	TRBV25-1	TRBD2	CASSEYWASGRANNEQFF	TGTGCCAGCAGTGAATATTGGGCTAGCGGGAGGGCGAACAATGAGCAGTTCTTC
-	TRBJ2-5	TRBV11-2	TRBD1	CASSSVRDRGQETQYF	TGTGCCAGCAGCTCCGTTCGGGACAGGGGCCAGGAGACCCAGTACTTC
-	TRBJ2-7	TRBV2	-	CASSVRFADEQYF	TGTGCCAGCAGTGTAAGGTTCGCGGACGAGCAGTACTTC
once	TRBJ2-3	TRBV10-1	TRBD2	CASSGLAGGSDTQYF	TGCGCCAGCAGTGGACTAGCGGGGGGTTCAGATACGCAGTATTTT
-	TRBJ2-7	TRBV18	TRBD1	CASSPLRTGGDSYEQYF	TGTGCCAGCTCACCGTTAAGGACAGGGGGCGATAGCTACGAGCAGTACTTC
-	TRBJ2-3	TRBV18	-	CASSPVGGLTDTQYF	TGTGCCAGCTCACCAGTGGGTGGGCTCACAGATACGCAGTATTTT
-	TRBJ1-1	TRBV6-5	TRBD1	CASRPDSTGAAIF	TGTGCCAGCAGGCCCGATTCGACAGGGGCCGCCATCTTT
-	TRBJ2-1	TRBV7-2	-	CASSHRSAAIANEQFF	TGTGCCAGCAGCCACCGTAGCGCCGCGATCGCGAATGAGCAGTTCTTC
once	TRBJ2-7	TRBV4-1	-	CASSQAPGVVNEQYF	TGCGCCAGCAGCCAAGCCCCAGGGGTAGTGAACGAGCAGTACTTC
-	TRBJ1-2	TRBV5-1	TRBD1	CASTLSPTGGYGYTF	TGCGCCAGCACCCTGAGCCCGACAGGGGGCTATGGCTACACCTTC
once	TRBJ1-5	TRBV28	TRBD1	CASSTGVASNQPQHF	TGTGCCAGTTCCACAGGGGTGGCTAGCAATCAGCCCCAGCATTTT
-	TRBJ2-2	TRBV10-1	-	CASSERRANTGELFF	TGCGCCAGCAGTGAAAGGAGGGCCAACACCGGGGAGCTGTTTTTT
-	TRBJ1-4	TRBV30	-	CAWRPGGSDEKLFF	TGTGCCTGGAGGCCCGGAGGGTCGGACGAAAAACTGTTTTTT
-	TRBJ1-2	TRBV19	-	CASRDGGHYYGYTF	TGTGCCAGTAGGGACGGGGGGCACTACTATGGCTACACCTTC
-	TRBJ1-1	TRBV5-8	-	CASSFSRGGGTEAFF	TGTGCCAGCAGCTTTAGCAGGGGTGGGGGAACTGAAGCTTTCTTT
-	TRBJ2-5	TRBV6-5	-	CASSYWTGVQETQYF	TGTGCCAGCAGTTACTGGACGGGAGTCCAAGAGACCCAGTACTTC
-	TRBJ2-2	TRBV10-1	-	CASSDEGRTGELFF	TGCGCCAGCAGTGATGAGGGTAGGACCGGGGAGCTGTTTTTT
-	TRBJ2-2	TRBV5-1	TRBD2	CASSLGRGGAPNTGELFF	TGCGCCAGCAGCTTGGGGCGCGGGGGGGCGCCGAACACCGGGGAGCTGTTTTTT
-	TRBJ2-3	TRBV11-2	TRBD2	CASSTRLAGAGDTQYF	TGTGCCAGCAGCACCCGCCTAGCGGGGGCAGGAGATACGCAGTATTTT
once	TRBJ2-7	TRBV29-1	TRBD1	CSAGRDGQGGYEQYF	TGCAGCGCGGGCCGAGATGGACAGGGTGGCTACGAGCAGTACTTC
-	TRBJ2-7	TRBV5-4	TRBD1	CASSSRDREGNEQYF	TGTGCCAGCAGCTCGAGGGACAGGGAAGGAAATGAGCAGTACTTC
-	TRBJ2-7	TRBV5-1	-	CASSFTRGEQYF	TGCGCCAGCAGCTTTACAAGGGGAGAGCAGTACTTC
-	TRBJ2-5	TRBV6-5	TRBD2	CASSYSGLALQETQYF	TGTGCCAGCAGTTACTCGGGACTAGCACTCCAAGAGACCCAGTACTTC
-	TRBJ2-7	TRBV7-9	-	CASSPTLEQYF	TGTGCCAGCAGCCCGACACTCGAGCAGTACTTC
-	TRBJ2-7	TRBV5-1	-	CASSLAQGYEQYF	TGCGCCAGCAGCTTAGCACAGGGCTACGAGCAGTACTTC